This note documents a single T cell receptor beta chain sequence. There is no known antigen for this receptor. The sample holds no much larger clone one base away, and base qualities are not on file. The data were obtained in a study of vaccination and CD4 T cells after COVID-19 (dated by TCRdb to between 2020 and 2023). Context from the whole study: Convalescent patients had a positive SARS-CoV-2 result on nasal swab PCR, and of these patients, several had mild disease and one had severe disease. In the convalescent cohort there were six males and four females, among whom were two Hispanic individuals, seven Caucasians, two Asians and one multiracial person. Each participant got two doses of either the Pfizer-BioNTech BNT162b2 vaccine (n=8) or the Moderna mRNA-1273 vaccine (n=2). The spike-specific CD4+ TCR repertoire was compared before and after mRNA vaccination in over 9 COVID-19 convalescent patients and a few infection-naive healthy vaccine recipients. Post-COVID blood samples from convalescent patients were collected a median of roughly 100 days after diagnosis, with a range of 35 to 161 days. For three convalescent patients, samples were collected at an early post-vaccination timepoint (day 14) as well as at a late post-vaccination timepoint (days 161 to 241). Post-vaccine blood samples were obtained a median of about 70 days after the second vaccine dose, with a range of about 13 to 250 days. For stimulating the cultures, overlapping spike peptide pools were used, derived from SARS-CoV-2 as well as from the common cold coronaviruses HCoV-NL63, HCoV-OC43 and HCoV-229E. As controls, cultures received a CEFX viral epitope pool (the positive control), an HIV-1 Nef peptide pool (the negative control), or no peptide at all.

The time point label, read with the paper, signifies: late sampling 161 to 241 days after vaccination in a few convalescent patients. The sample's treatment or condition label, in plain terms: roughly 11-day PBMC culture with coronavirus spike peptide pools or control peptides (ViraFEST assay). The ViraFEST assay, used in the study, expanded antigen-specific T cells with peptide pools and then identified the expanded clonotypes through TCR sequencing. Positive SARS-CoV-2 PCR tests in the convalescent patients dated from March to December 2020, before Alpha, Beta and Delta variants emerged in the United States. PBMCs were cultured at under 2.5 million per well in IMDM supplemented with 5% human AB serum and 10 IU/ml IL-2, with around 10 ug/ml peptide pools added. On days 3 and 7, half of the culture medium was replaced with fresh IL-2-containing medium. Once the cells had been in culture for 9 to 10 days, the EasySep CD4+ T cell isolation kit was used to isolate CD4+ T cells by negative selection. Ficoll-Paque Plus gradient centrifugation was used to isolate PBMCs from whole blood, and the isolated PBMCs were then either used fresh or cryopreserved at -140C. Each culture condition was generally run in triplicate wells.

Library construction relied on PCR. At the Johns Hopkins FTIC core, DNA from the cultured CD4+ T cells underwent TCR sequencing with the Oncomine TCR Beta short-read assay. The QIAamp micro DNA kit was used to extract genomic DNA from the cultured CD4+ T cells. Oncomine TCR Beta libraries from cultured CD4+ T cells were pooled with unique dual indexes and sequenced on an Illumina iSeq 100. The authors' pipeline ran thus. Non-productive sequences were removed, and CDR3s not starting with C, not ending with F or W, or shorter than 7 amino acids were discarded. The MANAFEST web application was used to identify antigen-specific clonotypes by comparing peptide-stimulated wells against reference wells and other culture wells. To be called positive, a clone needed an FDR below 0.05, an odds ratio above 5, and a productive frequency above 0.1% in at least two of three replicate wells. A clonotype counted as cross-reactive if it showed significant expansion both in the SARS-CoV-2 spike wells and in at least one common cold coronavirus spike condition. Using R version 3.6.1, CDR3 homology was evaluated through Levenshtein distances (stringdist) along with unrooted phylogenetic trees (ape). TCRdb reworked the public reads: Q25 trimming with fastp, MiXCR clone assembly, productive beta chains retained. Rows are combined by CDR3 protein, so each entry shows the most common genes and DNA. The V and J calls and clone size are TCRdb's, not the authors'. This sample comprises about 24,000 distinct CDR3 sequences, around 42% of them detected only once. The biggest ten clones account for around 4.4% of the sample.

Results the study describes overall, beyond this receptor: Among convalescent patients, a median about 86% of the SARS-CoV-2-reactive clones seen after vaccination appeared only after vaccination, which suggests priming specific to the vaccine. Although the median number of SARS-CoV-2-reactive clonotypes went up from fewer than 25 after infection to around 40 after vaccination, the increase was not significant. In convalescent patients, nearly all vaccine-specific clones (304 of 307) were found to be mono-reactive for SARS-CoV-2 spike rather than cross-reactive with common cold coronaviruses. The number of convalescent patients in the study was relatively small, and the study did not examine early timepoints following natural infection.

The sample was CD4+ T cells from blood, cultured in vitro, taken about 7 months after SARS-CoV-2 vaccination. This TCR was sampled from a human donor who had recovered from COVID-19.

The CDR3 protein is CASSRGVLSTDTQYF. The sequenced DNA: TGTGCCAGCAGCAGGGGGGTACTTAGCACAGATACGCAGTATTTT. The rearranged chain carries TRBV9 and TRBJ2-3; the D element could tentatively be TRBD1 or TRBD2, as 6 bases agree for each. CDR1 and CDR2 are drawn from the germline V gene: SGDLS, YYNGEE. Including cysteine and phenylalanine, the CDR3 has 15 amino acids. The entry retains the CDR3 DNA only, 45 bases that are in frame from base 1. V is reduced by 4 bases and J by 0 bases, leaving a spacing of 12 bases between them.